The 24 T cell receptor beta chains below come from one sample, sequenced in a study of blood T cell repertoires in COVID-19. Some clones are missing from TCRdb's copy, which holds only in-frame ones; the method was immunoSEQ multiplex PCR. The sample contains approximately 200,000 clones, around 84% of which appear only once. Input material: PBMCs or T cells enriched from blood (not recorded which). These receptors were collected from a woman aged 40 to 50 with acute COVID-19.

The CDR3 reads CASSTTGAQNTEAFF. The DNA for the CDR3 is TGTGCCAGCAGCACTACAGGGGCTCAGAACACTGAAGCTTTCTTT. The V gene is TRBV7-6, the J gene TRBJ1-1; 7 bases align to TRBD1. Looked up from germline, CDR1 is SGHVS and CDR2 is FNYEAQ. V trimming: 5 bases; J trimming: 1 base; junction bases outside the gene matches: 7. The CDR3 extends over 15 amino acids.

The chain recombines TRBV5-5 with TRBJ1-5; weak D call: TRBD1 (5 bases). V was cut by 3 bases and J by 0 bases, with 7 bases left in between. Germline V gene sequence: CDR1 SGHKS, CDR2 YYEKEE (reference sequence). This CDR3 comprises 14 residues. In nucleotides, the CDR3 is TGTGCCAGCAGCTGGGGCAGTAGCAATCAGCCCCAGCATTTT. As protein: CASSWGSSNQPQHF. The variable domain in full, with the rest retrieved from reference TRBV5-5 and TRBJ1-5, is DAGVTQSPTHLIKTRGQQVTLRCSPISGHKSVSWYQQVLGQGPQFIFQYYEKEERGRGNFPDRFSARQFPNYSSELNVNALLLGDSALYLCASSWGSSNQPQHFGDGTRLSIL.

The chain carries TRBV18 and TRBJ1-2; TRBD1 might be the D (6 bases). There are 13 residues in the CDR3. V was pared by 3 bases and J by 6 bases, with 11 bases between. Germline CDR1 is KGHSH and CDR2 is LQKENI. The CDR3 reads CASSPQTGNGYTF. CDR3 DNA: TGTGCCAGCTCACCTCAAACAGGGAATGGCTACACCTTC.

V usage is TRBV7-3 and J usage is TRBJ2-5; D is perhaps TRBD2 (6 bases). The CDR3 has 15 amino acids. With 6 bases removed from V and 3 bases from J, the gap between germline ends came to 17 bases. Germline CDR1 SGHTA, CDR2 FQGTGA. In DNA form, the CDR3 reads TGTGCCAGCAGTCCGAAGCGGGTCTGGGAAGAGACCCAGTACTTC. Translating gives CASSPKRVWEETQYF. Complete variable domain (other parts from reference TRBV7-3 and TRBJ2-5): GAGVSQTPSNKVTEKGKYVELRCDPISGHTALYWYRQSLGQGPEFLIYFQGTGAADDSGLPNDRFFAVRPEGSVSTLKIQRTERGDSAVYLCASSPKRVWEETQYFGPGTRLLVL.

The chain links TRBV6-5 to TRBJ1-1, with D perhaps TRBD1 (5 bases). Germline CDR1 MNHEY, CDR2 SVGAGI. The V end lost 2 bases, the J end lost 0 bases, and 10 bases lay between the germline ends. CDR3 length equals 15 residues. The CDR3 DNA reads TGTGCCAGCAGTTACGGGGCCGGTCTGAACACTGAAGCTTTCTTT. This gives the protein CASSYGAGLNTEAFF.

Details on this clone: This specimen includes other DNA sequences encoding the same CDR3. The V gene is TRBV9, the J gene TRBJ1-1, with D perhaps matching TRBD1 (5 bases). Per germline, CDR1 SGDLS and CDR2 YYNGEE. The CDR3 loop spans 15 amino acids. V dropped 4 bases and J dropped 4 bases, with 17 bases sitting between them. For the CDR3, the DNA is TGTGCCAGCAGCCCCAGCGGGGGGGGAGGCACTGAAGCTTTCTTT. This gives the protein CASSPSGGGGTEAFF. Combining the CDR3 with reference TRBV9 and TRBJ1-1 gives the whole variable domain DSGVTQTPKHLITATGQRVTLRCSPRSGDLSVYWYQQSLDQGLQFLIQYYNGEERAKGNILERFSAQQFPDLHSELNLSSLELGDSALYFCASSPSGGGGTEAFFGQGTRLTVV.

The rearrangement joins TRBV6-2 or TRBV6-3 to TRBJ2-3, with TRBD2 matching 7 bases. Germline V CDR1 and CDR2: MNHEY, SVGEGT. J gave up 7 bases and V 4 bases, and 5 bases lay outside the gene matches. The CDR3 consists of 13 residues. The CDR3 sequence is CASSSATSHTQYF. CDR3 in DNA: TGTGCCAGCAGTTCCGCGACTAGCCATACGCAGTATTTT.

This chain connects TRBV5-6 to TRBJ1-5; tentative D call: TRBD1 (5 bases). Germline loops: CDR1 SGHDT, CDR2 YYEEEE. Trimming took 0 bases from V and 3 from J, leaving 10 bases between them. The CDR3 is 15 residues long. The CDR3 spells CASSLGPRVNQPQHF. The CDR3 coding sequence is TGTGCCAGCAGCTTGGGGCCCAGGGTCAATCAGCCCCAGCATTTT. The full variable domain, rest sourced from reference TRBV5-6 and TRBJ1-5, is DAGVTQSPTHLIKTRGQQVTLRCSPKSGHDTVSWYQQALGQGPQFIFQYYEEEERQRGNFPDRFSGHQFPNYSSELNVNALLLGDSALYLCASSLGPRVNQPQHFGDGTRLSIL.

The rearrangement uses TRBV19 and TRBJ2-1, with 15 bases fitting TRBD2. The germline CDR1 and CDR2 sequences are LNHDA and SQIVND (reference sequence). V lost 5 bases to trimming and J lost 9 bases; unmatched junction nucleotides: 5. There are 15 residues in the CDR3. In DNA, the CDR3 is TGTGCCAGTAGTGGGACTAGCGGGGGGTTCAGTGAGCAGTTCTTC. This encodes CASSGTSGGFSEQFF.

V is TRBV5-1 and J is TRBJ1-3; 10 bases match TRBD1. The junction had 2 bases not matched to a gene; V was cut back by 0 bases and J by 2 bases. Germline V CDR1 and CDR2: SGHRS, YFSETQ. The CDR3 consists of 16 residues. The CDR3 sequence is CASSLEGTGAGNTIYF. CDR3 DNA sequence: TGCGCCAGCAGCTTGGAGGGGACAGGGGCTGGAAACACCATATATTTT.

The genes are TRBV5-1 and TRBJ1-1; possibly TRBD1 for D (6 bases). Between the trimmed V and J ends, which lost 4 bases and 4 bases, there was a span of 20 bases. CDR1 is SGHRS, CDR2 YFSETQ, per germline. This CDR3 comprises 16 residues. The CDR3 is CASSAPGDRTATEAFF. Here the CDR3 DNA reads TGCGCCAGCAGCGCCCCCGGCGACAGGACGGCCACTGAAGCTTTCTTT.

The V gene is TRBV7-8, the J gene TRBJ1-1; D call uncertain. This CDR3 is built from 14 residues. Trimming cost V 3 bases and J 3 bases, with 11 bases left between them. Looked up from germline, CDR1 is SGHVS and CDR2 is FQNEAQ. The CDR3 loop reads CASSFSGGDTEAFF. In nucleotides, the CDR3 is TGTGCCAGCAGCTTTAGTGGAGGTGACACTGAAGCTTTCTTT.

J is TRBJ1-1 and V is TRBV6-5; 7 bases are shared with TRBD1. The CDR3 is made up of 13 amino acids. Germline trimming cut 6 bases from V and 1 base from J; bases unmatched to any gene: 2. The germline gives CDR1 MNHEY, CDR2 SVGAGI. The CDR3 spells CASSRGRNTEAFF. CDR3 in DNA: TGTGCCAGCAGCAGGGGGAGGAACACTGAAGCTTTCTTT.

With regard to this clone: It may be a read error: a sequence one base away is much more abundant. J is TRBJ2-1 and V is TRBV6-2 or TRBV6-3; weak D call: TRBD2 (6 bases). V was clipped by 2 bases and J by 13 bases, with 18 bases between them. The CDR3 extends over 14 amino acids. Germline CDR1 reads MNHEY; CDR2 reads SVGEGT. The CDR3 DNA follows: TGTGCCAGCAGTTACGGCGGGGAGAAAGAGACCCAGTTCTTC. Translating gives CASSYGGEKETQFF.

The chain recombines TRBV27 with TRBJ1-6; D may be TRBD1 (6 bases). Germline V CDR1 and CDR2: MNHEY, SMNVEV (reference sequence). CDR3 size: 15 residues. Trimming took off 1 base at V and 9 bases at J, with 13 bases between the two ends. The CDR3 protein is CASSLFVDSPSPLHF. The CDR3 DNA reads TGTGCCAGCAGTTTATTCGTGGACAGCCCTTCACCCCTCCACTTT.

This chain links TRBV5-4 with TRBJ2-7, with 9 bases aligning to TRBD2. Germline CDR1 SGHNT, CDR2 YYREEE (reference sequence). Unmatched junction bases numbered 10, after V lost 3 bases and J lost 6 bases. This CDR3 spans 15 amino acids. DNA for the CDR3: TGTGCCAGCAGCTCCCGAAGGACTAGCGTTCGCGAGCAGTACTTC. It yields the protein CASSSRRTSVREQYF. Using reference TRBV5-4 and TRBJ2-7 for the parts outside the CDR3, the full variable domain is ETGVTQSPTHLIKTRGQQVTLRCSSQSGHNTVSWYQQALGQGPQFIFQYYREEENGRGNFPPRFSGLQFPNYSSELNVNALELDDSALYLCASSSRRTSVREQYFGPGTRLTVT.

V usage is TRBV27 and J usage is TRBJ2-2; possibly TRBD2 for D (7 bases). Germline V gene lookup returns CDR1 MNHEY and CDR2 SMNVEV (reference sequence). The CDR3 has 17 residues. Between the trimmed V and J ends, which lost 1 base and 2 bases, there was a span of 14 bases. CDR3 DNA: TGTGCCAGCAGTTTATATTACCGGGGGGCCAACACCGGGGAGCTGTTTTTT. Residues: CASSLYYRGANTGELFF.

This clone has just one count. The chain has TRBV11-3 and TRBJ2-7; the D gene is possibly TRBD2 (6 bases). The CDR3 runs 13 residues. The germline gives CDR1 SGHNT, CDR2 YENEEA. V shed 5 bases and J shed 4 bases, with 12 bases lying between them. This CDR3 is CASSESAGYEQYF. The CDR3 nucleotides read TGTGCCAGCAGCGAATCCGCGGGGTACGAGCAGTACTTC.

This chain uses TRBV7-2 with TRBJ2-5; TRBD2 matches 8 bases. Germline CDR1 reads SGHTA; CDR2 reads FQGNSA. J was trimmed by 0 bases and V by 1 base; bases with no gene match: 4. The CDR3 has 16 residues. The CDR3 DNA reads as TGTGCCAGCAGCTTAGATCGCGGGGGGTACCAAGAGACCCAGTACTTC. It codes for CASSLDRGGYQETQYF.

CDR3 sequence: CASSVDAGTYTEAFF. DNA for the CDR3: TGTGCCAGCAGCGTAGACGCAGGGACTTACACTGAAGCTTTCTTT. The gene calls are TRBV9 and TRBJ1-1; possibly TRBD1 for D (5 bases). Germline-derived CDR1 and CDR2 are SGDLS and YYNGEE. CDR3 length: 15 amino acids. V was pared by 0 bases and J by 3 bases, with 12 bases between.

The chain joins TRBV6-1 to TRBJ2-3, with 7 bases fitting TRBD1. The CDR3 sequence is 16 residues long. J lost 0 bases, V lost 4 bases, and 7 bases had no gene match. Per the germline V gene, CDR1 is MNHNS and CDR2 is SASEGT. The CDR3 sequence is CASSGLGGRSTDTQYF. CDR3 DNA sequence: TGTGCCAGCAGTGGTTTAGGGGGCCGGAGCACAGATACGCAGTATTTT.

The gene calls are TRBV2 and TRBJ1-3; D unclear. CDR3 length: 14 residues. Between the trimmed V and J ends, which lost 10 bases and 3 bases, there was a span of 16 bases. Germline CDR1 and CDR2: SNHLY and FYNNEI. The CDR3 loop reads CATPSPERGNTIYF. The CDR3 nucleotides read TGTGCCACCCCGTCCCCTGAGCGTGGAAACACCATATATTTT.

CDR3 protein: CASSYSGQGYYGYTF. The CDR3 DNA is TGTGCCAGCAGTTACTCCGGACAGGGATACTATGGCTACACCTTC. This chain uses TRBV6-5 with TRBJ1-2, with 8 bases lining up with TRBD1. Trimming at V came to 0 bases and at J to 3 bases, leaving 3 bases not matched to a gene. The germline gives CDR1 MNHEY, CDR2 SVGAGI. The CDR3 consists of 15 residues.

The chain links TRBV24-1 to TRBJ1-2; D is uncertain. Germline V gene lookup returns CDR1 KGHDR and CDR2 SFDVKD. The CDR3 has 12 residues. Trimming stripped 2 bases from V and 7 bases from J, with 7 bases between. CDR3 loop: CATSDSPFGYTF. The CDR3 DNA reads TGTGCCACCAGTGATTCCCCCTTTGGCTACACCTTC.